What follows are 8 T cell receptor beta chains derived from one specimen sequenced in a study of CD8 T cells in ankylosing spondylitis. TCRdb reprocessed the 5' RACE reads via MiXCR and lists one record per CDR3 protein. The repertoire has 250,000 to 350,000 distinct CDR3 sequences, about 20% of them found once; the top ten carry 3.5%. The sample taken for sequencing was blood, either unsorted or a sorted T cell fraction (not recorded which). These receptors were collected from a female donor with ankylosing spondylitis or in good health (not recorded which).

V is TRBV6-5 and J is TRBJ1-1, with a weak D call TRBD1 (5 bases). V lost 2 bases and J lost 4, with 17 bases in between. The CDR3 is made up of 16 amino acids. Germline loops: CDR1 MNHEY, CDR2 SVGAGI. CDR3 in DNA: TGTGCCAGCAGTTACAAGTGGGGAGGGACGAGCACTGAAGCTTTCTTT. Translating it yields CASSYKWGGTSTEAFF.

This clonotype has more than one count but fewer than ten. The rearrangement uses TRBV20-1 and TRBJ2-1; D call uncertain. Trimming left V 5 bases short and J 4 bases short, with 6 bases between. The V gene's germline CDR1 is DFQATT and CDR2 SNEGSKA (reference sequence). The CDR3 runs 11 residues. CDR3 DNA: TGCAGTGCTGGGGATTACAATGAGCAGTTCTTC. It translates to CSAGDYNEQFF.

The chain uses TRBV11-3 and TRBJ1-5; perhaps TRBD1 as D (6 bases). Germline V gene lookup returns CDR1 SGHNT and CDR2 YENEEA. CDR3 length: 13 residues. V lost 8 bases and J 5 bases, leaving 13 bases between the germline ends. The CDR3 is CASGGTYHQPQHF. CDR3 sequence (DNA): TGTGCCAGCGGTGGGACATACCATCAGCCCCAGCATTTT.

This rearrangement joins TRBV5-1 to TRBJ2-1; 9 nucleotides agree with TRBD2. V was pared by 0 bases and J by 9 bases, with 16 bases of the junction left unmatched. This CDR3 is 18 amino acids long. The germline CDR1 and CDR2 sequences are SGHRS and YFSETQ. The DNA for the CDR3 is TGCGCCAGCAGCTTGGCCGTGCGAGCGGGAGGAGGTACGGGTGAGCAGTTCTTC. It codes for CASSLAVRAGGGTGEQFF.

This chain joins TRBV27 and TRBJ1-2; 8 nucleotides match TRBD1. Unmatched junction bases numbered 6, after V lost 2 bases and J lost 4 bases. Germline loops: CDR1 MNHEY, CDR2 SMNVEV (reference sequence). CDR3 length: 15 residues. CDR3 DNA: TGTGCCAGCAGTTTAAGGGGACAGGTGGGCTATGGCTACACCTTC. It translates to CASSLRGQVGYGYTF.

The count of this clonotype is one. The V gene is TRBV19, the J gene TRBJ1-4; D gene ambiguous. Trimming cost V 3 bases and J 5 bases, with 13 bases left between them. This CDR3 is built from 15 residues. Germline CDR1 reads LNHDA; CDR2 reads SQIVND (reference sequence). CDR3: CASSIWGIENEKLFF. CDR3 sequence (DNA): TGTGCCAGTAGTATCTGGGGAATAGAGAATGAAAAACTGTTTTTT.

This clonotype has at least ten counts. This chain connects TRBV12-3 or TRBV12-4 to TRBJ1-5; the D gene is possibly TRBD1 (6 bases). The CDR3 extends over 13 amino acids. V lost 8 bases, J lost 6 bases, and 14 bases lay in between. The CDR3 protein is CASGKQGTQPQHF. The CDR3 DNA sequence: TGTGCCAGCGGCAAACAGGGAACTCAGCCCCAGCATTTT.

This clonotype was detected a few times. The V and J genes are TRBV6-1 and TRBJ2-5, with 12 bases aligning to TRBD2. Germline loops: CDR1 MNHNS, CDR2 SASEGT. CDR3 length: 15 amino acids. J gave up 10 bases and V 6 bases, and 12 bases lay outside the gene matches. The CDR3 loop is CASSRTSGTPRDQYF. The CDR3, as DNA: TGTGCCAGCAGCCGGACTAGCGGGACCCCAAGGGACCAGTACTTC.